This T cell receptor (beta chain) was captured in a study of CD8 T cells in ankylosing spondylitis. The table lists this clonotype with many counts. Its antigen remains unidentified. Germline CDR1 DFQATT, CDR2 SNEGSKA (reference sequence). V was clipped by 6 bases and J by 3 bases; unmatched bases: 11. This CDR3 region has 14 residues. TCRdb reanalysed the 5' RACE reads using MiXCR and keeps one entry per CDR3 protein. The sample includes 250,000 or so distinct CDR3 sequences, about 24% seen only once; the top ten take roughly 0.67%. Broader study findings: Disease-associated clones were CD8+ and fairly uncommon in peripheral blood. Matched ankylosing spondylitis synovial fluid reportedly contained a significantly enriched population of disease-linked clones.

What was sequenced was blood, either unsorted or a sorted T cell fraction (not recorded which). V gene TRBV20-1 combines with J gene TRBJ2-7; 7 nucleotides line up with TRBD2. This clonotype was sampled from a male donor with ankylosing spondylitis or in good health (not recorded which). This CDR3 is CSATVLGGSYEQYF. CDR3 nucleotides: TGCAGTGCCACCGTCCTGGGGGGGAGCTACGAGCAGTACTTC.